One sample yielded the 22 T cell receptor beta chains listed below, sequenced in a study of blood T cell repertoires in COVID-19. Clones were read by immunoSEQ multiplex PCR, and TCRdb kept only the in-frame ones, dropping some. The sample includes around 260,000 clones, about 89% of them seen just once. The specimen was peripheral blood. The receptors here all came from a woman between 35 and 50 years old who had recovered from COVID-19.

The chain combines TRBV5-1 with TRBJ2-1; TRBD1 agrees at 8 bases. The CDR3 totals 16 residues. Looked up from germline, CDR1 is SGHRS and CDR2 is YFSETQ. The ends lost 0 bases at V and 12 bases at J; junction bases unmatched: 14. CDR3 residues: CASSLDRDRMITVQFF. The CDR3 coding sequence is TGCGCCAGCAGCTTGGACAGGGACAGGATGATCACGGTGCAGTTCTTC.

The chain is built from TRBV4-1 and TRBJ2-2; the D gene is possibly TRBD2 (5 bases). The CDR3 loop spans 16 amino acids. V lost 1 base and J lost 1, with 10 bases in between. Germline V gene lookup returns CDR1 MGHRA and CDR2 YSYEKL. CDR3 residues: CASSQATILNTGELFF. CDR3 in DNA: TGCGCCAGCAGCCAAGCGACTATCCTGAACACCGGGGAGCTGTTTTTT.

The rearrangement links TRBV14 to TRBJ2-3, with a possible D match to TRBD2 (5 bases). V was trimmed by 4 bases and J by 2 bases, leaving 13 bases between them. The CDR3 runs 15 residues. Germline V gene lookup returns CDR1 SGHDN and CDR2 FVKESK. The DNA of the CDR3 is TGTGCCAGCAGCCTACAAGGTAGCGCCACAGATACGCAGTATTTT. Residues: CASSLQGSATDTQYF.

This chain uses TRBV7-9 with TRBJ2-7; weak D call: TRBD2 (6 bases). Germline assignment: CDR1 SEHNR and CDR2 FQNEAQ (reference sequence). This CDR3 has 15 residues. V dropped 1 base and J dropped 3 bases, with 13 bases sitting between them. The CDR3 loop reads CASSLVEGGIYEQYF. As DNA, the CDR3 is TGTGCCAGCAGCTTAGTCGAGGGAGGAATCTACGAGCAGTACTTC. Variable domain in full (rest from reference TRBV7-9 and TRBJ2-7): DTGVSQNPRHKITKRGQNVTFRCDPISEHNRLYWYRQTLGQGPEFLTYFQNEAQLEKSRLLSDRFSAERPKGSFSTLEIQRTEQGDSAMYLCASSLVEGGIYEQYFGPGTRLTVT.

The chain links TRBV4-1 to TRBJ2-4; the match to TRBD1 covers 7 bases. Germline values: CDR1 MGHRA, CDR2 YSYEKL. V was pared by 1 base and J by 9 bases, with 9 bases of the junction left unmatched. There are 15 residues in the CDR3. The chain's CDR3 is CASSQADRDGSIQYF. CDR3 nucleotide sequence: TGCGCCAGCAGCCAAGCTGACAGGGATGGAAGCATTCAGTACTTC.

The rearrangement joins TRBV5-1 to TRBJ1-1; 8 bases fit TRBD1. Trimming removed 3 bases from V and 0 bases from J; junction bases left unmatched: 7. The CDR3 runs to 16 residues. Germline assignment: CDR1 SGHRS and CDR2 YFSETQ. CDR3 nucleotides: TGCGCCAGCAGCTCGGGGACAGGCACGATGAACACTGAAGCTTTCTTT. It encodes CASSSGTGTMNTEAFF.

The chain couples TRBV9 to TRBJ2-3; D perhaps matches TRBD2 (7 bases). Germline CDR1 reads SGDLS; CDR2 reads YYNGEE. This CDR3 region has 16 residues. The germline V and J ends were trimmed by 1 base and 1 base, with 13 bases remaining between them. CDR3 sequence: CASSVFGGGGTDTQYF. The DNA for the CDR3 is TGTGCCAGCAGCGTATTCGGCGGGGGCGGCACAGATACGCAGTATTTT. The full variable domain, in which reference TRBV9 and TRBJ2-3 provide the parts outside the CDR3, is DSGVTQTPKHLITATGQRVTLRCSPRSGDLSVYWYQQSLDQGLQFLIQYYNGEERAKGNILERFSAQQFPDLHSELNLSSLELGDSALYFCASSVFGGGGTDTQYFGPGTRLTVL.

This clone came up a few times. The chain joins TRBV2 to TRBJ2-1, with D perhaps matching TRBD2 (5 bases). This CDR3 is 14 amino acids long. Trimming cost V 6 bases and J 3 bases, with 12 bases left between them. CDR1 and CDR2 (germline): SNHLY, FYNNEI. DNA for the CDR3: TGTGCCAGCAGCGATGAAGGACTCTACAATGAGCAGTTCTTC. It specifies CASSDEGLYNEQFF.

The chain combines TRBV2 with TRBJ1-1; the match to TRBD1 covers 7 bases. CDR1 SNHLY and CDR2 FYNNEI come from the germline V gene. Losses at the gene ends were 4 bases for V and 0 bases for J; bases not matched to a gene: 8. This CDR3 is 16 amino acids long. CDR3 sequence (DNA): TGTGCCAGCAGTGGCGGGGACGGGACAGTGAACACTGAAGCTTTCTTT. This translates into CASSGGDGTVNTEAFF.

The CDR3 region is CASSSGLAAGELFF. As DNA, the CDR3 is TGTGCCAGCAGCTCGGGACTAGCGGCCGGGGAGCTGTTTTTT. The genes are TRBV7-2 and TRBJ2-2; 11 bases are a match to TRBD2. This CDR3 spans 14 amino acids. Germline CDR1 is SGHTA and CDR2 is FQGNSA. After removal of 4 bases from V and 6 bases from J, the junction contained 1 base not matched to a gene.

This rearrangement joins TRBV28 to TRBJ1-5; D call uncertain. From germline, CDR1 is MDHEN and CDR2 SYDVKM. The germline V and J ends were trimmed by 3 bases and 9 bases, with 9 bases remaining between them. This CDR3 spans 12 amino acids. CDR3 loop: CASSLTLGPQHF. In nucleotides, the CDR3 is TGTGCCAGCAGTTTGACACTGGGGCCCCAGCATTTT.

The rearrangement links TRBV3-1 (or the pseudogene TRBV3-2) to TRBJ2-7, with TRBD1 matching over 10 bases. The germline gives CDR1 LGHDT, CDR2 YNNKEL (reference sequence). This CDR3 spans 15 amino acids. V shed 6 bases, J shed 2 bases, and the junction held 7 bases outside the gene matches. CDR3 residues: CASSPGQGSPYEQYF. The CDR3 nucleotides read TGTGCCAGCAGTCCGGGACAGGGGTCCCCCTACGAGCAGTACTTC.

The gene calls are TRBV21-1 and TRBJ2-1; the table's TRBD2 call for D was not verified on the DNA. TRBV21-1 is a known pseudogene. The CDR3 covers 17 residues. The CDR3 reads CASSNGTSGYPYNEQFF. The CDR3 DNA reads TGTGCCAGCAGCAATGGGACTAGCGGATACCCCTACAATGAGCAGTTCTTC.

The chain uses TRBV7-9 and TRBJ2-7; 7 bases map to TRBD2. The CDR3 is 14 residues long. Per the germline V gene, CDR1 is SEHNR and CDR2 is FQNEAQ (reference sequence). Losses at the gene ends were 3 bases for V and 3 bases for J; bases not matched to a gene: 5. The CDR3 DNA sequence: TGTGCCAGCAGCTTTTCGGGCGGGGGCTACGAGCAGTACTTC. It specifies CASSFSGGGYEQYF.

This CDR3 is CASSPAGGLTYEQYF. CDR3 nucleotide sequence: TGTGCCAGCAGCCCAGCGGGAGGCCTCACCTACGAGCAGTACTTC. The chain recombines TRBV6-6 with TRBJ2-7; 9 nucleotides align to TRBD2. CDR1 MNHNY and CDR2 SVGAGI come from the germline V gene (reference sequence). CDR3 size: 15 residues. The junction had 8 bases not matched to a gene; V was cut back by 6 bases and J by 2 bases.

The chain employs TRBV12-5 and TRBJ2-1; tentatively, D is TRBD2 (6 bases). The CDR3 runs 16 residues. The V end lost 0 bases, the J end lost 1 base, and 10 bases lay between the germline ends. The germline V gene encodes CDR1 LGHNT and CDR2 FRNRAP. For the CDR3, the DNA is TGTGCTAGTGGTTTGGTATACAGCGGGTCCTACAATGAGCAGTTCTTC. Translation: CASGLVYSGSYNEQFF.

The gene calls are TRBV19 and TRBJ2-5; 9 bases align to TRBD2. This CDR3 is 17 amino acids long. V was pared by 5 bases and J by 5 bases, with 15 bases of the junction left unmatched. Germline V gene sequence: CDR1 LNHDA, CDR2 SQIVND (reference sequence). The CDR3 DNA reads TGTGCCAGTAGTTCCGGGGGGGGGACTAGCTGGCCCGAGACCCAGTACTTC. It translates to CASSSGGGTSWPETQYF. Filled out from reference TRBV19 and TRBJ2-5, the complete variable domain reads DGGITQSPKYLFRKEGQNVTLSCEQNLNHDAMYWYRQDPGQGLRLIYYSQIVNDFQKGDIAEGYSVSREKKESFPLTVTSAQKNPTAFYLCASSSGGGTSWPETQYFGPGTRLLVL.

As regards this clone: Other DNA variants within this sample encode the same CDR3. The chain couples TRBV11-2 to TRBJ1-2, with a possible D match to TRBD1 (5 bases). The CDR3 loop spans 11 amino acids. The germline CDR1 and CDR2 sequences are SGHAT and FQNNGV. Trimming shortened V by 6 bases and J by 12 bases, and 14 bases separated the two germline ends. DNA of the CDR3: TGTGCCAGCAGTCCCGGTAGGGGTAACACCTTC. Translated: CASSPGRGNTF.

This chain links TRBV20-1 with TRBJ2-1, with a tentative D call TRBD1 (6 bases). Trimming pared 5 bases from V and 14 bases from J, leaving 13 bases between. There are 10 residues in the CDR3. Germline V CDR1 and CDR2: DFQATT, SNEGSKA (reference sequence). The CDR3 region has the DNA TGCAGTGCTTCCCGGGACAACGAGTTCTTC. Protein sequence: CSASRDNEFF.

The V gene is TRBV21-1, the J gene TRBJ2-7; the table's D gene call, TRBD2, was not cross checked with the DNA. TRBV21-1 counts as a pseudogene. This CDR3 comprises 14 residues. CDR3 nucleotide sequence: TGTGCCAGCAGCAGGACTAGAACTGCCTACGAGCAGTACTTC. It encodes CASSRTRTAYEQYF.

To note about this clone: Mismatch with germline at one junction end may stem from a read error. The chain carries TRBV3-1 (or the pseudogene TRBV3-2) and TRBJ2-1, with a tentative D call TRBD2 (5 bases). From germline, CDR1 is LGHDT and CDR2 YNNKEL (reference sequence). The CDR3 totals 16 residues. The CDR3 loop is CASSQDSWEIYSEQFF. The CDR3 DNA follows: TGTGCCAGCAGCCAAGATTCTTGGGAGATCTACAGTGAGCAGTTCTTC.

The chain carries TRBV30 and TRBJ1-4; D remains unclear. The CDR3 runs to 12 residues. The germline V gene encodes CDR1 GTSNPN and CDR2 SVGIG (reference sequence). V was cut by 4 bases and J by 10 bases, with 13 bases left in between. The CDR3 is CAWTGVAGKLFF. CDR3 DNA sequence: TGTGCCTGGACCGGGGTGGCGGGAAAACTGTTTTTT. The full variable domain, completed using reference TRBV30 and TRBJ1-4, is SQTIHQWPATLVQPVGSPLSLECTVEGTSNPNLYWYRQAAGRGLQLLFYSVGIGQISSEVPQNLSASRPQDRQFILSSKKLLLSDSGFYLCAWTGVAGKLFFGSGTQLSVL.